Listed below are T cell receptor beta chains from one sample, sequenced in a study of patients and donors after allogeneic stem cell transplantation. MiXCR was run by TCRdb on the RT-PCR reads, yielding one entry per CDR3 protein. The data show some 960,000 distinct CDR3 sequences, over 15% seen once. The sample comprised blood, either unsorted or a sorted T cell fraction (not recorded which). The source of these receptors is a human donor who was either an allogeneic HSCT recipient or a stem cell or donor lymphocyte infusion donor (not recorded which). It is not recorded whose cells these are; they may come from a transplant donor. CDR3s include the opening cysteine and the closing phenylalanine or tryptophan. A D gene is named only where the DNA matches it firmly. Only some rows state a clone size, as once, few, many or a class for expanded clones.

J gene: TRBJ2-3
V gene: TRBV5-4
D gene: .
clone size: .
CDR3 protein: CASSPGMGFADTQYF
CDR3 DNA: TGTGCCAGCAGCCCTGGTATGGGGTTTGCAGATACGCAGTATTTT

J gene: TRBJ2-1
V gene: TRBV12-3/TRBV12-4
D gene: TRBD2
clone size: few
CDR3 protein: CASSLPNGGTAEQFF
CDR3 DNA: TGTGCCAGCAGTTTGCCCAACGGGGGGACGGCTGAGCAGTTCTTC

J gene: TRBJ2-7
V gene: TRBV2
D gene: .
clone size: .
CDR3 protein: CATDRRFKGHEQYF
CDR3 DNA: TGTGCCACCGATAGAAGGTTCAAGGGGCACGAGCAGTACTTC

J gene: TRBJ2-3
V gene: TRBV2
D gene: .
clone size: .
CDR3 protein: CASRVRGSSTDTQYF
CDR3 DNA: TGTGCCAGCAGAGTGCGGGGTTCTAGCACAGATACGCAGTATTTT

J gene: TRBJ2-5
V gene: TRBV5-5
D gene: .
clone size: .
CDR3 protein: CASSLAYHRTEQETQYF
CDR3 DNA: TGTGCCAGCAGCTTGGCGTATCATCGGACAGAGCAAGAGACCCAGTACTTC

J gene: TRBJ2-7
V gene: TRBV27
D gene: .
clone size: few
CDR3 protein: CASSGRSSYEQYF
CDR3 DNA: TGTGCCAGCAGCGGACGGAGCTCCTACGAGCAGTACTTC

J gene: TRBJ2-1
V gene: TRBV12-3/TRBV12-4
D gene: TRBD1
clone size: many
CDR3 protein: CASSPGGLNNEQFF
CDR3 DNA: TGTGCCAGCAGTCCAGGGGGCCTGAACAATGAGCAGTTCTTC

J gene: TRBJ2-7
V gene: TRBV5-5
D gene: TRBD2
clone size: .
CDR3 protein: CASRELAGVPHEQYF
CDR3 DNA: TGTGCCAGCAGGGAACTAGCGGGAGTACCCCACGAGCAGTACTTC

J gene: TRBJ2-5
V gene: TRBV20-1
D gene: .
clone size: few
CDR3 protein: CSASGQLRETQYF
CDR3 DNA: TGCAGTGCTAGTGGCCAGCTCCGAGAGACCCAGTACTTC

J gene: TRBJ2-1
V gene: TRBV9
D gene: TRBD1
clone size: .
CDR3 protein: CASSASTGRRNEQFF
CDR3 DNA: TGTGCCAGCAGCGCCTCGACAGGGCGGAGGAATGAGCAGTTCTTC

J gene: TRBJ2-7
V gene: TRBV15
D gene: .
clone size: .
CDR3 protein: CATSRDMGVYEQYF
CDR3 DNA: TGTGCCACCAGCAGAGACATGGGCGTTTACGAGCAGTACTTC

J gene: TRBJ1-1
V gene: TRBV7-2
D gene: .
clone size: .
CDR3 protein: CASSLVSVRNTEAFF
CDR3 DNA: TGTGCCAGCAGCTTAGTCTCGGTGAGAAACACTGAAGCTTTCTTT

J gene: TRBJ2-2
V gene: TRBV12-3/TRBV12-4
D gene: TRBD1
clone size: few
CDR3 protein: CASSLSWRRTGGTGELFF
CDR3 DNA: TGTGCCAGCAGTTTATCTTGGAGGAGGACAGGGGGCACCGGGGAGCTGTTTTTT

J gene: TRBJ2-5
V gene: TRBV6-1
D gene: .
clone size: .
CDR3 protein: CASSEDGGGSQYF
CDR3 DNA: TGTGCCAGCAGCGAAGACGGAGGGGGGAGCCAGTACTTC

J gene: TRBJ2-1
V gene: TRBV30
D gene: TRBD1
clone size: few
CDR3 protein: CAGTGGGNEQFF
CDR3 DNA: TGTGCCGGGACAGGGGGAGGTAATGAGCAGTTCTTC

J gene: TRBJ1-5
V gene: TRBV12-3/TRBV12-4
D gene: .
clone size: many
CDR3 protein: CASSTRGSGTNQPQHF
CDR3 DNA: TGTGCCAGCAGCACCCGGGGGTCGGGAACCAATCAGCCCCAGCATTTT

J gene: TRBJ2-7
V gene: TRBV4-1
D gene: .
clone size: few
CDR3 protein: CASSQGLDSYEQYF
CDR3 DNA: TGCGCCAGCAGCCAAGGATTGGACTCCTACGAGCAGTACTTC

J gene: TRBJ2-3
V gene: TRBV7-8
D gene: TRBD2
clone size: .
CDR3 protein: CASSLESGLAGGLSTDTQYF
CDR3 DNA: TGTGCCAGCAGCTTAGAAAGTGGACTAGCGGGAGGGTTAAGCACAGATACGCAGTATTTT

J gene: TRBJ2-7
V gene: TRBV30
D gene: TRBD2
clone size: few
CDR3 protein: CAWSTSGRRIEQYF
CDR3 DNA: TGTGCCTGGTCCACTAGCGGGAGACGAATCGAGCAGTACTTC

J gene: TRBJ1-2
V gene: TRBV7-9
D gene: .
clone size: .
CDR3 protein: CASSPWDGGDGGYTF
CDR3 DNA: TGTGCCAGCAGCCCATGGGACGGGGGCGATGGTGGCTACACCTTC

J gene: TRBJ2-7
V gene: TRBV7-2
D gene: TRBD2
clone size: few
CDR3 protein: CASSLTLGTSSYEQYF
CDR3 DNA: TGTGCCAGCAGCTTAACCCTGGGGACTAGTTCCTACGAGCAGTACTTC

J gene: TRBJ2-2
V gene: TRBV30
D gene: .
clone size: .
CDR3 protein: CAFGQNTGELFF
CDR3 DNA: TGTGCCTTCGGACAGAACACCGGGGAGCTGTTTTTT

J gene: TRBJ2-7
V gene: TRBV6-2/TRBV6-3
D gene: .
clone size: .
CDR3 protein: CASTYGQHYEQYF
CDR3 DNA: TGTGCCAGTACCTACGGACAACACTACGAGCAGTACTTC

J gene: TRBJ2-5
V gene: TRBV7-2
D gene: .
clone size: many
CDR3 protein: CASSLGGLRETQYF
CDR3 DNA: TGTGCCAGCAGCTTGGGGGGCCTCAGGGAGACCCAGTACTTC

J gene: TRBJ1-1
V gene: TRBV6-2/TRBV6-3
D gene: .
clone size: few
CDR3 protein: CASSRSGVLTEAFF
CDR3 DNA: TGTGCCAGTTCGCGTTCAGGGGTATTGACTGAAGCTTTCTTT

J gene: TRBJ2-1
V gene: TRBV5-1
D gene: TRBD1
clone size: .
CDR3 protein: CASSFDRDRDNEQFF
CDR3 DNA: TGCGCCAGCAGCTTTGACCGGGACAGGGACAATGAGCAGTTCTTC

J gene: TRBJ2-3
V gene: TRBV12-3/TRBV12-4
D gene: TRBD2
clone size: .
CDR3 protein: CASSTRTSGRTDTQYF
CDR3 DNA: TGTGCCAGCAGTACCCGGACTAGCGGGAGAACAGATACGCAGTATTTT

J gene: TRBJ1-2
V gene: TRBV6-5
D gene: TRBD1
clone size: .
CDR3 protein: CASSSGRKGAKGYTF
CDR3 DNA: TGTGCCAGCAGTTCTGGTCGAAAGGGGGCGAAGGGCTACACCTTC

J gene: TRBJ2-3
V gene: TRBV2
D gene: .
clone size: few
CDR3 protein: CATHSGTSTDTQYF
CDR3 DNA: TGTGCCACCCATAGCGGAACTAGCACAGATACGCAGTATTTT

J gene: TRBJ1-1
V gene: TRBV10-3
D gene: TRBD1
clone size: .
CDR3 protein: CAIRRGLGDTEAFF
CDR3 DNA: TGTGCCATCAGGAGGGGGCTCGGGGACACTGAAGCTTTCTTT

J gene: TRBJ1-5
V gene: TRBV2
D gene: TRBD1
clone size: .
CDR3 protein: CASTLGQGGNQPQHF
CDR3 DNA: TGTGCCAGCACCCTGGGACAGGGGGGCAATCAGCCCCAGCATTTT

J gene: TRBJ1-1
V gene: TRBV5-1
D gene: .
clone size: .
CDR3 protein: CASSLDYRVRTEAFF
CDR3 DNA: TGCGCCAGCAGCTTGGATTACCGGGTCAGGACTGAAGCTTTCTTT

J gene: TRBJ1-3
V gene: TRBV5-1
D gene: .
clone size: .
CDR3 protein: CASSLEGNAGNTIYF
CDR3 DNA: TGCGCCAGCAGCTTGGAGGGCAATGCTGGAAACACCATATATTTT

J gene: TRBJ2-1
V gene: TRBV5-6
D gene: TRBD1
clone size: few
CDR3 protein: CASRRTGTGGNEQFF
CDR3 DNA: TGTGCCAGCAGACGAACCGGGACAGGGGGCAATGAGCAGTTCTTC

J gene: TRBJ1-5
V gene: TRBV12-3/TRBV12-4
D gene: .
clone size: many
CDR3 protein: CASSLKRDQPQHF
CDR3 DNA: TGTGCCAGCAGTTTAAAGAGGGATCAGCCCCAGCATTTT

J gene: TRBJ2-2
V gene: TRBV10-3
D gene: .
clone size: few
CDR3 protein: CAISESRTAGELFF
CDR3 DNA: TGTGCCATCAGTGAGTCTCGTACGGCCGGGGAGCTGTTTTTT

J gene: TRBJ2-3
V gene: TRBV4-2
D gene: TRBD2
clone size: many
CDR3 protein: CASSQVAPLAGEFADTQYF
CDR3 DNA: TGTGCCAGCAGCCAAGTGGCCCCACTAGCGGGGGAGTTCGCAGATACGCAGTATTTT

J gene: TRBJ2-2
V gene: TRBV5-1
D gene: .
clone size: .
CDR3 protein: CASSLAPEGELFF
CDR3 DNA: TGCGCCAGCAGCTTGGCCCCAGAGGGGGAGCTGTTTTTT

J gene: TRBJ2-7
V gene: TRBV9
D gene: TRBD2
clone size: .
CDR3 protein: CASSATGAGGTYEQYF
CDR3 DNA: TGTGCCAGCAGCGCCACCGGAGCGGGAGGAACCTACGAGCAGTACTTC

J gene: TRBJ2-1
V gene: TRBV4-2
D gene: TRBD2
clone size: few
CDR3 protein: CASSQEGTSGRAYNEQFF
CDR3 DNA: TGTGCCAGCAGCCAAGAAGGGACTAGCGGGAGGGCATACAATGAGCAGTTCTTC

J gene: TRBJ2-2
V gene: TRBV6-5
D gene: .
clone size: few
CDR3 protein: CASSYRHANTGELFF
CDR3 DNA: TGTGCCAGCAGTTACCGACACGCGAACACCGGGGAGCTGTTTTTT

J gene: TRBJ2-7
V gene: TRBV27
D gene: .
clone size: .
CDR3 protein: CASSFQPQGRYEQYF
CDR3 DNA: TGTGCCAGCAGTTTCCAACCCCAAGGGCGTTACGAGCAGTACTTC

J gene: TRBJ2-5
V gene: TRBV19
D gene: .
clone size: few
CDR3 protein: CASAGKETQYF
CDR3 DNA: TGTGCCAGTGCGGGGAAAGAGACCCAGTACTTC

J gene: TRBJ1-1
V gene: TRBV6-5
D gene: .
clone size: .
CDR3 protein: CASSYLQGYAEAFF
CDR3 DNA: TGTGCCAGCAGTTACCTACAGGGTTACGCTGAAGCTTTCTTT

J gene: TRBJ2-3
V gene: TRBV19
D gene: TRBD1
clone size: .
CDR3 protein: CASSSRGQADTQYF
CDR3 DNA: TGTGCCAGTAGTTCAAGAGGACAGGCAGATACGCAGTATTTT

J gene: TRBJ2-4
V gene: TRBV5-4
D gene: TRBD2
clone size: .
CDR3 protein: CASSLPTSGAARDIQYF
CDR3 DNA: TGTGCCAGCAGCCTCCCGACTAGCGGGGCGGCACGTGACATTCAGTACTTC

J gene: TRBJ2-1
V gene: TRBV19
D gene: .
clone size: .
CDR3 protein: CASSTVTEQFF
CDR3 DNA: TGTGCCAGTAGTACCGTGACTGAGCAGTTCTTC

J gene: TRBJ2-1
V gene: TRBV20-1
D gene: .
clone size: .
CDR3 protein: CSARDWGYNEQFF
CDR3 DNA: TGCAGTGCTAGAGATTGGGGCTACAATGAGCAGTTCTTC

J gene: TRBJ1-1
V gene: TRBV12-3/TRBV12-4
D gene: TRBD1
clone size: many
CDR3 protein: CASSVAGGEAFF
CDR3 DNA: TGTGCCAGCAGTGTAGCAGGGGGCGAAGCTTTCTTT

J gene: TRBJ2-3
V gene: TRBV3-1
D gene: TRBD2
clone size: .
CDR3 protein: CASSRRTSGRGGDTQYF
CDR3 DNA: TGTGCCAGCAGCAGACGGACTAGCGGGCGAGGGGGAGATACGCAGTATTTT

J gene: TRBJ2-7
V gene: TRBV20-1
D gene: .
clone size: few
CDR3 protein: CSARDARGGEQYF
CDR3 DNA: TGCAGTGCTAGAGATGCCAGGGGAGGCGAGCAGTACTTC

J gene: TRBJ2-7
V gene: TRBV12-3/TRBV12-4
D gene: TRBD2
clone size: .
CDR3 protein: CASSFKLAGVGEQYF
CDR3 DNA: TGTGCCAGCAGTTTTAAACTAGCGGGAGTCGGCGAGCAGTACTTC

J gene: TRBJ2-2
V gene: TRBV7-9
D gene: .
clone size: .
CDR3 protein: CASSLAGTSNTGELFF
CDR3 DNA: TGTGCCAGCAGCTTAGCGGGTACATCAAACACCGGGGAGCTGTTTTTT

J gene: TRBJ1-5
V gene: TRBV18
D gene: TRBD1
clone size: .
CDR3 protein: CASSPARDRPNQPQHF
CDR3 DNA: TGTGCCAGCTCACCCGCTAGGGACAGGCCGAATCAGCCCCAGCATTTT

J gene: TRBJ2-2
V gene: TRBV2
D gene: .
clone size: few
CDR3 protein: CASNEATGELFF
CDR3 DNA: TGTGCCAGCAATGAGGCCACCGGGGAGCTGTTTTTT

J gene: TRBJ1-3
V gene: TRBV6-1
D gene: .
clone size: .
CDR3 protein: CASTRYFGNTIYF
CDR3 DNA: TGTGCCAGTACTCGATACTTTGGAAACACCATATATTTT

J gene: TRBJ2-1
V gene: TRBV20-1
D gene: .
clone size: .
CDR3 protein: CSSGAVPYNEQFF
CDR3 DNA: TGCAGTTCCGGGGCCGTCCCGTACAATGAGCAGTTCTTC

J gene: TRBJ2-5
V gene: TRBV7-6
D gene: TRBD2
clone size: .
CDR3 protein: CASSPRDSGATQYF
CDR3 DNA: TGTGCCAGCAGCCCCCGGGATAGCGGGGCTACCCAGTACTTC

J gene: TRBJ2-3
V gene: TRBV14
D gene: TRBD2
clone size: few
CDR3 protein: CASSLWTSPSTDTQYF
CDR3 DNA: TGTGCCAGCAGCCTCTGGACTAGCCCAAGCACAGATACGCAGTATTTT

J gene: TRBJ2-3
V gene: TRBV24-1
D gene: TRBD2
clone size: .
CDR3 protein: CATSDQKGLAGVTDTQYF
CDR3 DNA: TGTGCCACCAGTGACCAGAAGGGACTAGCGGGAGTTACAGATACGCAGTATTTT